The 27 T cell receptor beta chains in this list originate from one sample, sequenced in a study of cytomegalovirus exposure and HLA in healthy donors. Clones were sequenced by immunoSEQ multiplex PCR, and TCRdb holds only the in-frame ones, with some missing. The profile shows about 200,000 clones, roughly 83% of them singletons. Sequenced: PBMCs. The receptors come from a woman aged 18-35 years in good health and CMV-seronegative.

The sample holds one count of this clone. This sequence joins TRBV7-3 and TRBJ2-5; D unclear. The CDR3 sequence is 13 residues long. V lost 5 bases to trimming and J lost 0 bases, with 7 bases between them. CDR1 SGHTA and CDR2 FQGTGA come from the germline V gene. The CDR3 sequence is CASSQDYQETQYF. In nucleotides, the CDR3 is TGTGCCAGCAGCCAGGATTACCAAGAGACCCAGTACTTC.

CDR3 region: CASTTRGNYGYTF. The CDR3, as DNA: TGTGCCAGCACCACAAGGGGTAACTATGGCTACACCTTC. The chain links TRBV9 to TRBJ1-2, with D maybe TRBD1 (5 bases). This CDR3 is 13 amino acids long. CDR1 SGDLS and CDR2 YYNGEE come from the germline V gene. V shed 6 bases and J shed 1 base, with 10 bases lying between them.

The V call is TRBV7-6, the J call TRBJ1-1; tentatively, D is TRBD1 (5 bases). This CDR3 comprises 15 residues. Trimming stripped 4 bases from V and 0 bases from J, with 12 bases between. Looked up from germline, CDR1 is SGHVS and CDR2 is FNYEAQ. The CDR3 nucleotides are TGTGCCAGCAGCTGGGAACCGACAGTGAACACTGAAGCTTTCTTT. Translated, it gives CASSWEPTVNTEAFF.

The chain has TRBV7-8 and TRBJ1-1; TRBD1 might be the D (5 bases). Germline CDR1 and CDR2: SGHVS and FQNEAQ. V was shortened by 6 bases and J by 0 bases, with 14 bases between the two germline ends. The CDR3 spans 15 residues. This CDR3 is CASRSGRVVNTEAFF. Written as DNA, the CDR3 is TGTGCCAGCAGATCAGGCAGGGTGGTGAACACTGAAGCTTTCTTT.

The chain carries TRBV5-1 and TRBJ2-7; possibly TRBD1 for D (5 bases). The CDR3 has 13 amino acids. Trimming stripped 2 bases from V and 5 bases from J, with 11 bases between. Germline loops: CDR1 SGHRS, CDR2 YFSETQ. CDR3 amino acids: CASSLTGENEQYF. The CDR3 DNA reads as TGCGCCAGCAGCTTAACAGGAGAAAACGAGCAGTACTTC.

V and J are TRBV19 and TRBJ2-7; D assignment may be TRBD1 or TRBD2 (5 bases each). Trimming took off 1 base at V and 6 bases at J, with 16 bases between the two ends. The CDR3 spans 15 residues. Germline V lookup: CDR1 LNHDA, CDR2 SQIVND (reference sequence). CDR3 sequence reads: CASSIGGTEHGEQYF. In DNA, the CDR3 is TGTGCCAGTAGTATAGGAGGGACCGAACACGGCGAGCAGTACTTC.

The genes are TRBV7-9 and TRBJ2-1, with 10 bases aligning to TRBD2. The CDR3 has 16 amino acids. Trimming took 5 bases from V and 4 from J; bases not matched to a gene: 8. Germline V gene lookup returns CDR1 SEHNR and CDR2 FQNEAQ (reference sequence). The CDR3 bases are TGTGCCAGCAGCCCGGTACTAGCGGGGTATTACAATGAGCAGTTCTTC. Protein sequence: CASSPVLAGYYNEQFF.

The V and J genes are TRBV5-1 and TRBJ2-5, with D maybe TRBD1 (5 bases). The V end was cut by 1 base, the J end by 5 bases, with 12 bases between. This CDR3 region has 14 residues. Germline assignment: CDR1 SGHRS and CDR2 YFSETQ. CDR3 protein: CASSLKQGLETQYF. The CDR3 nucleotides read TGCGCCAGCAGCTTGAAGCAGGGTCTGGAGACCCAGTACTTC. The full variable domain, its missing parts supplied by reference TRBV5-1 and TRBJ2-5, is KAGVTQTPRYLIKTRGQQVTLSCSPISGHRSVSWYQQTPGQGLQFLFEYFSETQRNKGNFPGRFSGRQFSNSRSEMNVSTLELGDSALYLCASSLKQGLETQYFGPGTRLLVL.

This clone appeared a few times. The rearrangement uses TRBV27 and TRBJ1-5, with D maybe TRBD1 (5 bases). The germline CDR1 and CDR2 sequences are MNHEY and SMNVEV (reference sequence). V shed 2 bases and J shed 8 bases, with 13 bases lying between them. The length of the CDR3 is 14 residues. The CDR3, as DNA: TGTGCCAGCAGTTTAACAGGTCGGGGGGAGCCCCAGCATTTT. Protein product: CASSLTGRGEPQHF.

The rearrangement uses TRBV6-5 and TRBJ2-7, with 8 bases lining up with TRBD2. Germline V lookup: CDR1 MNHEY, CDR2 SVGAGI. Trimming removed 3 bases from V and 2 bases from J; junction bases left unmatched: 3. The CDR3 covers 14 residues. The CDR3 is CASSYQAGAYEQYF. The CDR3 region has the DNA TGTGCCAGCAGTTATCAAGCGGGGGCCTACGAGCAGTACTTC.

As to this clone: Other DNA sequences from this sample encode an identical CDR3 as well. The chain joins TRBV27 to TRBJ2-7; 7 bases match TRBD1. Germline CDR1 is MNHEY and CDR2 is SMNVEV (reference sequence). The trim removed 5 bases at V and 3 bases at J, leaving 7 bases unmatched. The CDR3 is 14 amino acids. As DNA, the CDR3 is TGTGCCAGCAGTCTAAGACAGGGTGGCTACGAGCAGTACTTC. It yields the protein CASSLRQGGYEQYF.

The chain joins TRBV29-1 to TRBJ1-4, with D possibly matching TRBD1 (6 bases). This CDR3 has 12 residues. Trimming shortened V by 7 bases and J by 3 bases, and 9 bases separated the two germline ends. CDR1 and CDR2 (germline): SQVTM, ANQGSEA. CDR3 loop: CSARGANEKLFF. CDR3 nucleotide sequence: TGCAGCGCCAGGGGAGCTAATGAAAAACTGTTTTTT.

This chain links TRBV2 with TRBJ2-7, with D possibly matching TRBD1 (6 bases). The germline gives CDR1 SNHLY, CDR2 FYNNEI. The V gene lost 6 bases and the J gene lost 5 bases, with 14 bases spanning the gap. The CDR3 extends over 13 amino acids. Written as DNA, the CDR3 is TGTGCCAGCAGACAGACAGGATTTAACGAGCAGTACTTC. Translation gives CASRQTGFNEQYF.

The J gene is TRBJ2-7, the V gene TRBV7-9; 7 bases fit TRBD1. Germline V lookup: CDR1 SEHNR, CDR2 FQNEAQ (reference sequence). After removal of 1 base from V and 3 bases from J, the junction contained 3 bases not matched to a gene. The CDR3 covers 14 residues. As DNA, the CDR3 is TGTGCCAGCAGCTTAGGGACAGGAATCTACGAGCAGTACTTC. Amino acids: CASSLGTGIYEQYF.

The rearrangement uses TRBV5-4 and TRBJ2-1; TRBD2 aligns across 10 bases. This CDR3 has 16 residues. Per germline, CDR1 SGHNT and CDR2 YYREEE (reference sequence). V gave up 0 bases and J gave up 6 bases; unmatched junction bases: 6. The CDR3, as DNA: TGTGCCAGCAGCTTGGAAGCGGGGGGGCCAAGCAATGAGCAGTTCTTC. Translation: CASSLEAGGPSNEQFF.

This sequence joins TRBV13 and TRBJ2-1, with D perhaps matching TRBD2 (5 bases). Germline CDR1 is PRHDT and CDR2 is FYEKMQ (reference sequence). The CDR3 sequence is 13 residues long. V was cut by 8 bases and J by 8 bases, with 16 bases left in between. CDR3 in DNA: TGTGCCAGCGGGAGAACGGCTTGGGATGAGCAGTTCTTC. The encoded protein is CASGRTAWDEQFF.

The chain has TRBV30 and TRBJ2-7, with D tentatively TRBD1 (5 bases). CDR1 and CDR2 (germline): GTSNPN, SVGIG (reference sequence). This CDR3 has 11 amino acids. V was shortened by 5 bases and J by 4 bases, with 9 bases between the two germline ends. In nucleotides, the CDR3 is TGTGCCTGGGCCCAGGGTTACGAGCAGTACTTC. Translated: CAWAQGYEQYF.

V is TRBV30 and J is TRBJ2-3, with TRBD1 identical over 7 bases. Per germline, CDR1 GTSNPN and CDR2 SVGIG (reference sequence). The CDR3 spans 14 residues. Trimming cost V 6 bases and J 1 base; bases outside gene matches: 7. CDR3 sequence (DNA): TGTGCCTGCCAGAGGGGGCCGGGCACAGATACGCAGTATTTT. It specifies CACQRGPGTDTQYF.

The V gene is TRBV16, the J gene TRBJ1-5; TRBD1 matches at 7 bases. The CDR3 extends over 15 amino acids. V gave up 2 bases and J gave up 2 bases; unmatched junction bases: 3. CDR1 KGHSY and CDR2 FQNENV come from the germline V gene. The CDR3 DNA follows: TGTGCCAGCAGCCAACCCGGACAGGGCAATCAGCCCCAGCATTTT. Amino acids: CASSQPGQGNQPQHF.

J is TRBJ1-4 and V is TRBV19; no clear D. Germline lookup yields CDR1 LNHDA and CDR2 SQIVND (reference sequence). The length of the CDR3 is 15 residues. The V end was cut by 3 bases, the J end by 12 bases, with 20 bases between. DNA of the CDR3: TGTGCCAGTAGTATTGGTGGCGGTCCTTTTGGTGAACTGTTTTTT. Translation gives CASSIGGGPFGELFF.

The rearrangement uses TRBV9 and TRBJ2-7; tentatively, D is TRBD2 (5 bases). Germline CDR1 is SGDLS and CDR2 is YYNGEE. The CDR3 has 16 residues. Trimming left V 0 bases short and J 3 bases short, with 16 bases between. The CDR3 DNA follows: TGTGCCAGCAGCGTAGGTTTTGGGCGGGCGCTCTACGAGCAGTACTTC. It specifies CASSVGFGRALYEQYF.

The rearrangement uses TRBV9 and TRBJ2-1, with D tentatively TRBD2 (7 bases). Germline CDR1 is SGDLS and CDR2 is YYNGEE. CDR3 length equals 14 residues. V was cut by 6 bases and J by 6 bases, with 16 bases left in between. CDR3 DNA sequence: TGTGCCAGCAACGAGGGAGGGGGGAGCAATGAGCAGTTCTTC. Protein product: CASNEGGGSNEQFF. The full variable domain, completed using reference TRBV9 and TRBJ2-1, is DSGVTQTPKHLITATGQRVTLRCSPRSGDLSVYWYQQSLDQGLQFLIQYYNGEERAKGNILERFSAQQFPDLHSELNLSSLELGDSALYFCASNEGGGSNEQFFGPGTRLTVL.

The chain uses TRBV6-1 and TRBJ1-2; tentative D call: TRBD1 (6 bases). Trimming shortened V by 3 bases and J by 2 bases, and 13 bases separated the two germline ends. This CDR3 comprises 15 residues. Germline V CDR1 and CDR2: MNHNS, SASEGT. The CDR3 spells CASSDPATGNYGYTF. The CDR3 DNA is TGTGCCAGCAGTGACCCCGCTACAGGGAACTATGGCTACACCTTC.

The chain joins TRBV11-2 to TRBJ2-1; D gene ambiguous. The V and J ends lost 0 bases and 4 bases respectively, with 7 bases between them. Looked up from germline, CDR1 is SGHAT and CDR2 is FQNNGV. This CDR3 is 14 amino acids long. The CDR3 nucleotides are TGTGCCAGCAGCTTAGAGCTGGTGTACAATGAGCAGTTCTTC. It translates to CASSLELVYNEQFF.

This clone was observed once. The rearrangement joins TRBV5-6 to TRBJ1-1, with TRBD1 as a possible D gene (6 bases). V was pared by 5 bases and J by 1 base, with 12 bases between. The CDR3 runs 14 residues. The germline gives CDR1 SGHDT, CDR2 YYEEEE. Written as DNA, the CDR3 is TGTGCCAGCAGACGCAAGGGGGGGAACACTGAAGCTTTCTTT. Translated: CASRRKGGNTEAFF.

The rearrangement joins TRBV7-3 to TRBJ2-6; D is unclear. Per the germline V gene, CDR1 is SGHTA and CDR2 is FQGTGA. V lost 4 bases, J lost 0 bases, and 7 bases lay in between. The CDR3 totals 15 residues. CDR3 sequence: CASSSDSSGANVLTF. CDR3 DNA: TGTGCCAGCAGCTCCGATAGCTCTGGGGCCAACGTCCTGACTTTC.

This clone was detected once. CDR3: CASSPTGPSYNEQFF. The CDR3, as DNA: TGTGCCAGTAGTCCGACGGGGCCCTCCTACAATGAGCAGTTCTTC. The chain employs TRBV19 and TRBJ2-1; either TRBD1 or TRBD2 may fit D (5 bases each). The CDR3 totals 15 residues. The V gene's germline CDR1 is LNHDA and CDR2 SQIVND (reference sequence). V dropped 5 bases and J dropped 0 bases, with 11 bases sitting between them.